The clone carrying this T cell receptor (beta chain) was observed a handful of times. The data are from a study of T-cell memory formation after mild COVID-19. TCRdb processed the 5' RACE reads anew with MiXCR; each CDR3 protein has one entry. The sample includes some 150,000 distinct CDR3 sequences, 11% to 15% seen only once; the top ten take more than 25%. The receptor's source is an adult woman who had mild COVID-19 (a few samples of this study predate the infection). Cell type and time point are not known. Sequenced input: PBMCs or a T cell subset sorted from them (not recorded which).

CDR3 protein: CASGSPYEQYF. DNA for the CDR3: TGCGCCAGCGGGTCCCCCTACGAGCAGTACTTC. The chain uses TRBV10-2 and TRBJ2-7; D is unclear. Germline V CDR1 and CDR2: WSHSY, SAAADI. CDR3 length: 11 residues. Trimming removed 8 bases from V and 2 bases from J, with 7 bases in between.